This T cell receptor (beta chain) derives from a study of response to subunit inactivated influenza vaccine. Study-wide findings and caveats: Authors suggested seasonal influenza vaccinations each recruit few new T cells.

TCRdb re-analysed the RT-PCR reads in MiXCR, keeping a single row per CDR3 protein. The table records about 520,000 distinct CDR3 sequences, roughly 7.9% of them present only once. In regard to this clonotype: Its specificity is not known.

Trimming left V 11 bases short and J 4 bases short, with 12 bases between. There are 12 residues in the CDR3. This sequence joins TRBV12-3 or TRBV12-4 and TRBJ1-5; perhaps TRBD1 as D (5 bases). This sequence originates from a man in his fifties or sixties who received an inactivated influenza vaccine. The sample consisted of PBMCs from blood, taken approximately 25 months after vaccination. The CDR3 protein is CAVRDGNQPQHF. CDR3 DNA: TGTGCCGTAAGGGACGGAAATCAGCCCCAGCATTTT.